The 26 T cell receptor beta chains presented below share a single source sample, sequenced in a study of shared clonotypes between healthy human individuals. TCRdb's copy holds only in-frame clones and misses some; the assay was immunoSEQ multiplex PCR. Here the sample spans about 2.3 million clones, approximately 95% being singletons. The sample taken for sequencing was naive CD4+ T cells from PBMCs. This sample's subset: CD45RA+ positively selected. The source is a man between 18 and 29 years old in good health. Some clones in this sample may be carry-over from other donors' samples.

V gene TRBV6-6 combines with J gene TRBJ1-1; TRBD1 agrees at 7 bases. Germline V gene data show CDR1 as MNHNY and CDR2 as SVGAGI (reference sequence). V lost 6 bases, J lost 5 bases, and 12 bases stayed unmatched. The CDR3 length is 15 residues. The CDR3 sequence is CASSPLAGGGTEAFF. The CDR3 DNA sequence: TGTGCCAGCAGCCCTCTGGCAGGGGGGGGAACTGAAGCTTTCTTT.

Regarding this clone: The sample carries other DNA sequences with the same CDR3. The chain is built from TRBV7-2 and TRBJ1-1, with TRBD1 matching over 8 bases. The V and J ends lost 0 bases and 1 base, in that order; junction bases with no gene match: 1. This CDR3 has 15 amino acids. The germline gives CDR1 SGHTA, CDR2 FQGNSA. The CDR3 loop is CASSLAGTGNTEAFF. The DNA for the CDR3 is TGTGCCAGCAGCTTAGCGGGGACAGGGAACACTGAAGCTTTCTTT.

V gene TRBV28 combines with J gene TRBJ2-7, with 10 bases that match TRBD1. The V gene end was trimmed by 6 bases and the J gene end by 4 bases; junction bases not matched to a gene: 12. The CDR3 has 16 residues. CDR1 and CDR2 from the germline V gene are MDHEN and SYDVKM. CDR3 sequence (DNA): TGTGCCAGCAGACCTCACCGACAGGGGGCCCAGTACGAGCAGTACTTC. It codes for CASRPHRQGAQYEQYF.

V usage is TRBV9 and J usage is TRBJ1-3; D gene uncertain. V was trimmed by 4 bases and J by 0 bases, leaving 11 bases between them. CDR3 length: 15 amino acids. Germline loops: CDR1 SGDLS, CDR2 YYNGEE. The chain's CDR3 is CASSSSIGSGNTIYF. CDR3 DNA sequence: TGTGCCAGCAGCTCCTCTATTGGCTCTGGAAACACCATATATTTT.

This clone was seen just once. The chain is built from TRBV7-6 and TRBJ2-1, with 7 bases identical to TRBD2. The CDR3 spans 16 residues. The germline V gene encodes CDR1 SGHVS and CDR2 FNYEAQ. V lost 0 bases to trimming and J lost 5 bases; unmatched junction nucleotides: 7. The CDR3 here is CASSLALGGGNNEQFF. The CDR3 coding sequence is TGTGCCAGCAGCTTAGCCTTGGGGGGAGGGAACAATGAGCAGTTCTTC.

On this clone: Additional DNA sequences in this sample encode the identical CDR3. The V call is TRBV7-9, the J call TRBJ1-1; 7 bases match TRBD1. With 3 bases clipped from V and 3 bases from J, the junction kept 4 bases outside the gene matches. CDR1 is SEHNR, CDR2 FQNEAQ, per germline (reference sequence). The CDR3 covers 14 residues. The CDR3 nucleotides read TGTGCCAGCAGCTTGACAGGGAGAGACACTGAAGCTTTCTTT. Translation gives CASSLTGRDTEAFF.

Comments on this clone: Different DNA sequences within this sample yield the same CDR3. This chain connects TRBV7-9 to TRBJ2-1; 14 bases agree with TRBD2. The CDR3 totals 17 residues. The germline V gene has CDR1 SEHNR and CDR2 FQNEAQ (reference sequence). Unmatched junction bases numbered 1, after V lost 3 bases and J lost 0 bases. This CDR3 is CASSFGTSGSSYNEQFF. CDR3 DNA: TGTGCCAGCAGCTTCGGGACTAGCGGGAGCTCCTACAATGAGCAGTTCTTC.

The chain employs TRBV19 and TRBJ1-2; 10 bases map to TRBD1. This CDR3 has 13 residues. With 9 bases clipped from V and 5 bases from J, the junction kept 6 bases outside the gene matches. CDR1 and CDR2 (germline): LNHDA, SQIVND (reference sequence). This chain's CDR3 is CASVRDRGYGYTF. The CDR3, as DNA: TGTGCCAGCGTCCGGGACAGGGGATATGGCTACACCTTC. The variable domain in full, completed from reference TRBV19 and TRBJ1-2, reads DGGITQSPKYLFRKEGQNVTLSCEQNLNHDAMYWYRQDPGQGLRLIYYSQIVNDFQKGDIAEGYSVSREKKESFPLTVTSAQKNPTAFYLCASVRDRGYGYTFGSGTRLTVV.

J is TRBJ1-1 and V is TRBV5-1; no reliable D call. CDR3 size: 15 residues. The V end lost 0 bases, the J end lost 4 bases, and 13 bases lay between the germline ends. The germline CDR1 and CDR2 sequences are SGHRS and YFSETQ. The CDR3 sequence: CASSLVRGGGTEAFF. The DNA of the CDR3 is TGCGCCAGCAGCTTGGTCCGGGGTGGCGGCACTGAAGCTTTCTTT. Based on the CDR3 plus reference TRBV5-1 and TRBJ1-1, the full variable domain is KAGVTQTPRYLIKTRGQQVTLSCSPISGHRSVSWYQQTPGQGLQFLFEYFSETQRNKGNFPGRFSGRQFSNSRSEMNVSTLELGDSALYLCASSLVRGGGTEAFFGQGTRLTVV.

The rearrangement links TRBV25-1 to TRBJ1-2, with 7 nucleotides matching TRBD1. CDR3 size: 16 residues. V trimming: 4 bases; J trimming: 8 bases; junction bases outside the gene matches: 16. In germline, CDR1 is MGHDK, CDR2 SYGVNS. DNA for the CDR3: TGTGCCAGCAGTGCACTTTCCTTTGGGACAGAGTACGGCTACACCTTC. Protein: CASSALSFGTEYGYTF.

This clone has only one observation. This rearrangement joins TRBV4-2 to TRBJ2-5; D possibly corresponds to TRBD1 (5 bases). Germline V CDR1 and CDR2: LGHNA, YNFKEQ. V lost 0 bases, J lost 0 bases, and 8 bases lay in between. CDR3 size: 15 residues. DNA for the CDR3: TGTGCCAGCAGCCAAGAAGACAGAAACCAAGAGACCCAGTACTTC. This encodes CASSQEDRNQETQYF.

The chain links TRBV5-5 to TRBJ2-3; D tentatively fits TRBD1 or TRBD2 (5 bases each). This CDR3 is built from 15 residues. With 1 base removed from V and 3 bases from J, the gap between germline ends came to 12 bases. The germline CDR1 and CDR2 sequences are SGHKS and YYEKEE (reference sequence). CDR3 DNA sequence: TGTGCCAGCAGCTTGAAGTGGGACCGGACAGATACGCAGTATTTT. Its protein product is CASSLKWDRTDTQYF. Full variable domain (missing parts from reference TRBV5-5 and TRBJ2-3): DAGVTQSPTHLIKTRGQQVTLRCSPISGHKSVSWYQQVLGQGPQFIFQYYEKEERGRGNFPDRFSARQFPNYSSELNVNALLLGDSALYLCASSLKWDRTDTQYFGPGTRLTVL.

The chain joins TRBV5-5 to TRBJ1-5; D perhaps matches TRBD1 (5 bases). Trimming left V 7 bases short and J 3 bases short, with 11 bases between. The germline V gene has CDR1 SGHKS and CDR2 YYEKEE (reference sequence). The CDR3 loop spans 13 amino acids. The CDR3 DNA is TGTGCCAGCTCGGGACTTTACAATCAGCCCCAGCATTTT. The encoded protein is CASSGLYNQPQHF.

The rearrangement links TRBV6-1 to TRBJ2-1; weak D call: TRBD1 (5 bases). Germline CDR1 is MNHNS and CDR2 is SASEGT. With 7 bases removed from V and 5 bases from J, the gap between germline ends came to 12 bases. There are 13 residues in the CDR3. For the CDR3, the DNA is TGTGCCAGCAAGGGCAGGGTTGACAATGAGCAGTTCTTC. Encoded protein: CASKGRVDNEQFF.

This chain connects TRBV19 to TRBJ2-2; 7 nucleotides line up with TRBD2. The CDR3 totals 16 residues. From germline, CDR1 is LNHDA and CDR2 SQIVND (reference sequence). The ends lost 4 bases at V and 1 base at J; junction bases unmatched: 6. The CDR3, as DNA: TGTGCCAGTAGTACCCCAGCTAGCGGGAACACCGGGGAGCTGTTTTTT. As protein: CASSTPASGNTGELFF. The complete variable domain, with remaining parts taken from reference TRBV19 and TRBJ2-2, reads DGGITQSPKYLFRKEGQNVTLSCEQNLNHDAMYWYRQDPGQGLRLIYYSQIVNDFQKGDIAEGYSVSREKKESFPLTVTSAQKNPTAFYLCASSTPASGNTGELFFGEGSRLTVL.

J is TRBJ2-3 and V is TRBV4-1, with D perhaps TRBD2 (6 bases). The V end lost 4 bases, the J end lost 6 bases, and 17 bases lay between the germline ends. Germline values: CDR1 MGHRA, CDR2 YSYEKL. The CDR3 has 15 amino acids. The CDR3 DNA sequence: TGCGCCAGCAGCCGCAACTCCCGGGAGCGGGATACGCAGTATTTT. Protein product: CASSRNSRERDTQYF.

Note on this clone: The sample contains more than one DNA sequence encoding this CDR3. The rearrangement uses TRBV19 and TRBJ1-1; D is undetermined. Germline-derived CDR1 and CDR2 are LNHDA and SQIVND (reference sequence). This CDR3 comprises 12 residues. Deletions cut 5 bases from V and 2 bases from J, with 6 bases between. The CDR3 DNA is TGTGCCAGTAGTCGGGGAAACACTGAAGCTTTCTTT. Translation: CASSRGNTEAFF. Full variable domain (missing parts from reference TRBV19 and TRBJ1-1): DGGITQSPKYLFRKEGQNVTLSCEQNLNHDAMYWYRQDPGQGLRLIYYSQIVNDFQKGDIAEGYSVSREKKESFPLTVTSAQKNPTAFYLCASSRGNTEAFFGQGTRLTVV.

The chain carries TRBV27 and TRBJ2-7; D unclear. Germline V lookup: CDR1 MNHEY, CDR2 SMNVEV (reference sequence). The CDR3 extends over 16 amino acids. Trimming shortened V by 1 base and J by 5 bases, and 18 bases separated the two germline ends. The CDR3 DNA sequence: TGTGCCAGCAGTTTATTGTCACTTGCCCCGAGAGACGAGCAGTACTTC. Translation gives CASSLLSLAPRDEQYF.

V usage is TRBV19 and J usage is TRBJ1-1; maybe TRBD1 (6 bases). The CDR3 runs to 14 residues. V lost 4 bases and J lost 3, with 12 bases in between. The germline CDR1 and CDR2 sequences are LNHDA and SQIVND (reference sequence). The CDR3 protein is CASSTGVEHTEAFF. CDR3 in DNA: TGTGCCAGTAGTACAGGGGTGGAACACACTGAAGCTTTCTTT.

The chain combines TRBV7-2 with TRBJ2-2; perhaps TRBD2 as D (5 bases). The CDR3 is made up of 15 amino acids. CDR1 is SGHTA, CDR2 FQGNSA, per germline. Trimming took 5 bases from V and 4 from J, leaving 14 bases between them. CDR3 region: CASSPLVRVTGELFF. The DNA for the CDR3 is TGTGCCAGCAGCCCCCTAGTGCGGGTCACCGGGGAGCTGTTTTTT.

V usage is TRBV4-1 and J usage is TRBJ2-3; 8 nucleotides match TRBD2. Germline CDR1 MGHRA, CDR2 YSYEKL. Trimming took 5 bases from V and 2 from J; bases not matched to a gene: 6. This CDR3 comprises 15 residues. As DNA, the CDR3 is TGCGCCAGCAGCTATAGCGGGGATGTCACAGATACGCAGTATTTT. Translating gives CASSYSGDVTDTQYF.

This clone has only one observation. The chain recombines TRBV27 with TRBJ1-2; D may be TRBD1 (6 bases). Looked up from germline, CDR1 is MNHEY and CDR2 is SMNVEV (reference sequence). V dropped 5 bases and J dropped 8 bases, with 15 bases sitting between them. The CDR3 has 13 residues. The CDR3 protein is CASSTRAGDGYTF. CDR3 DNA: TGTGCCAGCAGTACTCGGGCAGGGGACGGCTACACCTTC.

The chain links TRBV19 to TRBJ2-3; TRBD2 matches at 16 bases. Trimming took 7 bases from V and 6 from J; bases not matched to a gene: 7. Germline lookup yields CDR1 LNHDA and CDR2 SQIVND (reference sequence). The CDR3 runs 16 residues. This CDR3 is CASTTGTSGRVDTQYF. CDR3 in DNA: TGTGCCAGTACCACCGGGACTAGCGGGAGGGTGGATACGCAGTATTTT.

This chain links TRBV9 with TRBJ1-2; D is uncertain. Germline V CDR1 and CDR2: SGDLS, YYNGEE. V gave up 4 bases and J gave up 2 bases, with 15 bases separating them. The CDR3 totals 15 residues. CDR3 sequence (DNA): TGTGCCAGCAGCCCAAGAGGCACGCGCAACTATGGCTACACCTTC. Protein product: CASSPRGTRNYGYTF.

V usage is TRBV10-3 and J usage is TRBJ1-2; no definite D call. This CDR3 has 15 residues. Germline-derived CDR1 and CDR2 are ENHRY and SYGVKD. V lost 2 bases and J 2 bases, leaving 12 bases between the germline ends. The CDR3, as DNA: TGTGCCATCAGTGAGCTTAACTCGGACAACTATGGCTACACCTTC. This codes for CAISELNSDNYGYTF.

V is TRBV9 and J is TRBJ1-5, with 8 bases lining up with TRBD1. Losses at the gene ends were 1 base for V and 4 bases for J; bases not matched to a gene: 4. Germline V CDR1 and CDR2: SGDLS, YYNGEE. The CDR3 length is 15 residues. The CDR3 loop reads CASSVQGAFNQPQHF. The CDR3 DNA reads as TGTGCCAGCAGCGTACAGGGGGCCTTTAATCAGCCCCAGCATTTT.